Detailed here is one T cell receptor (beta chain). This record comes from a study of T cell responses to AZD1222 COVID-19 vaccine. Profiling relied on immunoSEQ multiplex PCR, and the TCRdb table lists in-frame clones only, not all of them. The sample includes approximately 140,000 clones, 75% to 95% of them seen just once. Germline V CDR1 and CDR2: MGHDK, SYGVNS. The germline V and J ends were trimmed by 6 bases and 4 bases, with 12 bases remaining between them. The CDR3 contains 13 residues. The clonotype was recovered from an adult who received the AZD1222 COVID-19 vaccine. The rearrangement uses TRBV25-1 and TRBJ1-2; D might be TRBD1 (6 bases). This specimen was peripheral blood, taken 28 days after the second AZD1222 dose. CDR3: CASSTGRSYGYTF. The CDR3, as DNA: TGTGCCAGCAGCACAGGGAGGAGCTATGGCTACACCTTC.